This T cell receptor beta chain was sequenced during a study of CD8+ T cells in alopecia areata. General observations from the study: Lesional scalp displayed greater clonality than normal scalp, most notably in alopecia totalis/universalis. Tofacitinib delivered significant drops in scalp clonality and in expanded CD8+ clones among the top 100. As there was one nonresponder, how baseline CD8+ expansion relates to response remains uncertain. In scalp and blood during tofacitinib, many expanded lesional clones persisted.

The germline V gene has CDR1 SNHLY and CDR2 FYNNEI. CDR3 length equals 11 residues. V was clipped by 9 bases and J by 3 bases; unmatched bases: 1. Remarks on this clone: The antigen is not known.

The treatment was: oral pan-JAK inhibitor, 5-10 mg twice daily. RNA extraction was followed by reverse transcription into cDNA, which acted as the sequencing template. The data were produced by immunoSEQ multiplex PCR, yet TCRdb's version contains in-frame clones alone and is incomplete. The sample shows approximately 140,000 clones, 82% of them seen only once. This TCR was recovered from a human donor with alopecia areata. The V and J genes are TRBV2 and TRBJ2-7; 8 bases fit TRBD1. The sequences come from CD8+ T cells sorted from blood, collected at week 4, from a patient treated with tofacitinib. CDR3 sequence reads: CARQGGYEQYF. Here the CDR3 DNA reads TGTGCCAGACAGGGGGGCTACGAGCAGTACTTC.